This T cell receptor (beta chain) was found in a study of blood T cell repertoires in COVID-19. Trimming took off 1 base at V and 3 bases at J, with 12 bases between the two ends. Germline CDR1 LGHNA, CDR2 YNFKEQ. The CDR3 has 15 amino acids. Assay: immunoSEQ multiplex PCR; the TCRdb copy retains only in-frame clones and omits some. The sample lists 150,000 to 200,000 clones; 82% were seen once. The receptor comes from a woman aged 60 to 75 with acute COVID-19. Sample: PBMCs or T cells enriched from blood (not recorded which). The chain uses TRBV4-2 and TRBJ2-5; D is perhaps TRBD2 (6 bases). The CDR3 DNA is TGTGCCAGCAGCCAAGTCTTGGGCGGGGAAGAGACCCAGTACTTC. Encoded protein: CASSQVLGGEETQYF.